This TCR beta chain is from a study of T cells in women clearing cervical HPV infection. Sequenced by immunoSEQ multiplex PCR; TCRdb stores in-frame clones only, minus some. The sample features some 46,000 clones, with 35% to 45% in its top ten. As regards this clone: The observed sequence ends 3 residues before the CDR3 terminus, with the missing tail filled in from the germline J gene.

Trimming cost V 2 bases and J 2 bases, with 13 bases left between them. Germline CDR1 is SGHTA and CDR2 is FQGNSA. The CDR3 sequence is 15 residues long. The gene calls are TRBV7-2 and TRBJ2-7; D is possibly TRBD2 (6 bases). The receptor's source is a woman aged 18-70 years with a cervical HPV16 infection that either progressed to CIN3+ or cleared (not recorded which). The sample taken for sequencing was blood buffy coat. Incomplete CDR3 DNA: TGTGCCAGCAGCTTATGGGTAGCGGCAGCCTACGAG. Translating it yields CASSLWVAAAYE. The whole CDR3 sequence reads CASSLWVAAAYEQYF. Based on the CDR3 plus reference TRBV7-2 and TRBJ2-7, the full variable domain is GAGVSQSPSNKVTEKGKDVELRCDPISGHTALYWYRQSLGQGLEFLIYFQGNSAPDKSGLPSDRFSAERTGGSVSTLTIQRTQQEDSAVYLCASSLWVAAAYEQYFGPGTRLTVT.